Below are 14 T cell receptor beta chains sequenced from a single sample in a study of regulatory T cells in long-lasting Graves disease. Time point indicated: persistent/refractory GD, antithyroid drugs over 5 years with positive TRAb. The authors made the TCR library using RNA they extracted from PBMCs. Arm-PCR of CDR3 regions and iRepertoire HTBI primers were the basis on which TCR beta libraries were built. TCRdb analysed the multiplex PCR reads with MiXCR anew, one entry per CDR3 protein. The sample lists 350,000 to 450,000 distinct CDR3 sequences; roughly 20% were seen once. The input for sequencing was peripheral blood mononuclear cells (PBMCs), taken when the disease was refractory, from a patient treated with antithyroid drugs. Every receptor here comes from a female donor with Graves disease.

This sequence joins TRBV4-3 and TRBJ2-1; the match to TRBD1 covers 8 bases. The CDR3 covers 15 residues. Trimming removed 4 bases from V and 3 bases from J; junction bases left unmatched: 5. CDR1 is LGHNA and CDR2 is YSLEER in the germline V gene. DNA of the CDR3: TGCGCCAGCAGCCGCGGACAGGGAAACTACAATGAGCAGTTCTTC. It codes for CASSRGQGNYNEQFF.

This clonotype occurred a few times. This chain connects TRBV15 to TRBJ1-5; tentatively, D is TRBD1 (6 bases). The CDR3 runs 17 residues. Trimming cost V 1 base and J 11 bases, with 24 bases left between them. Germline CDR1 reads LNHNV; CDR2 reads YYDKDF (reference sequence). The CDR3 protein is CATSRGSQQGTIGAQHF. The CDR3 region has the DNA TGTGCCACCAGCAGAGGGTCCCAACAGGGAACGATCGGGGCCCAGCATTTT.

About this clonotype: With a much larger clone just one base away, this may be a read error. The chain is built from TRBV12-3 or TRBV12-4 and TRBJ2-2; 10 bases line up with TRBD1. The CDR3 is 15 residues long. This CDR3 is CASSSGQGWAGELLF. In DNA form, the CDR3 reads TGTGCCAGCAGTTCGGGACAGGGGTGGGCCGGGGAGCTGCTTTTT.

The chain combines TRBV4-1 with TRBJ2-5; TRBD2 agrees at 13 bases. V lost 0 bases and J lost 4; bases outside the gene matches: 8. The CDR3 spans 18 residues. Germline V gives CDR1 MGHRA, CDR2 YSYEKL. CDR3: CASSQERWTSGSTETQYF. Here the CDR3 DNA reads TGCGCCAGCAGCCAAGAGAGATGGACTAGCGGGAGCACAGAGACCCAGTACTTC.

The chain couples TRBV7-6 to TRBJ2-3; 14 bases are shared with TRBD2. J lost 2 bases, V lost 5 bases, and 9 bases had no gene match. Germline V gene sequence: CDR1 SGHVS, CDR2 FNYEAQ. This CDR3 comprises 18 residues. The CDR3 DNA reads TGTGCCAGCAGCCGAATGGGACTAGCGGGAGCCTCCACAGATACGCAGTATTTT. Encoded protein: CASSRMGLAGASTDTQYF.

The CDR3 protein is CASSYSAGTGTGTDTQYF. In DNA form, the CDR3 reads TGTGCCAGCAGTTACTCGGCCGGGACAGGGACCGGCACAGATACGCAGTATTTT. V usage is TRBV6-2 or TRBV6-3 and J usage is TRBJ2-3; 9 bases are a match to TRBD1. V shed 0 bases and J 1 base; nucleotides not matched to a gene: 8. CDR3 length: 18 amino acids. Germline V gene lookup returns CDR1 MNHEY and CDR2 SVGEGT.

This clonotype was seen ten or more times. The rearrangement uses TRBV2 and TRBJ2-5; 10 positions agree with TRBD2. CDR3 length: 13 residues. J gave up 7 bases and V 6 bases, and 5 bases lay outside the gene matches. Germline CDR1 and CDR2: SNHLY and FYNNEI. This chain's CDR3 is CASSLAGEGTQYF. The CDR3 nucleotides are TGTGCCAGCAGCCTAGCGGGAGAGGGGACCCAGTACTTC.

Of note for this clonotype: A far larger clone lies a single base away; this is likely a read error. The chain has TRBV28 and TRBJ1-2, with 7 bases identical to TRBD1. This CDR3 has 14 amino acids. The V segment lost 3 bases and the J segment 4 bases; nucleotides outside the gene matches: 5. Germline CDR1 and CDR2: MDHEN and SYDVKM. CDR3 nucleotide sequence: TGTGCCAGCAGTTTCACAGGGGAGGGCTATGGCTACACCTTC. Residues: CASSFTGEGYGYTF.

There are many counts of this clonotype. The chain combines TRBV4-1 with TRBJ2-5; the D is unclear. CDR3 length: 17 residues. V lost 0 bases and J 2 bases, leaving 16 bases between the germline ends. CDR1 and CDR2 from the germline V gene are MGHRA and YSYEKL. CDR3 amino acids: CASSQDHALGTQETQYF. The CDR3 DNA reads as TGCGCCAGCAGCCAAGATCATGCGTTAGGTACTCAAGAGACCCAGTACTTC.

This clonotype has a count of ten or more. The rearrangement links TRBV7-2 to TRBJ2-7; D ambiguous. The CDR3 runs 13 residues. Trimming took off 3 bases at V and 0 bases at J, with 6 bases between the two ends. Germline loops: CDR1 SGHTA, CDR2 FQGNSA. The CDR3 sequence is CASSFTASYEQYF. The CDR3 bases are TGTGCCAGCAGCTTTACAGCCTCCTACGAGCAGTACTTC.

This clonotype was counted many times. V gene TRBV12-3 or TRBV12-4 combines with J gene TRBJ1-2, with 11 bases fitting TRBD1. With V trimmed by 8 bases and J by 7 bases, 6 bases remained unmatched. The CDR3 runs to 13 residues. CDR3 residues: CASDGQGAGGYTF. The CDR3 DNA reads TGTGCCAGCGACGGACAGGGGGCGGGTGGCTACACCTTC.

The J gene is TRBJ1-6, the V gene TRBV27; D is unresolved. Germline lookup yields CDR1 MNHEY and CDR2 SMNVEV (reference sequence). The V and J ends lost 4 bases and 12 bases respectively, with 13 bases between them. This CDR3 contains 13 residues. Here the CDR3 reads CASSSQRERPLHF. As DNA, the CDR3 is TGTGCCAGCAGTTCCCAACGGGAACGACCCCTCCACTTT.

V and J are TRBV7-9 and TRBJ2-5; either TRBD1 or TRBD2 may fit D (6 bases each). CDR3 length: 15 residues. From germline, CDR1 is SEHNR and CDR2 FQNEAQ (reference sequence). Between the trimmed V and J ends, which lost 5 bases and 5 bases, there was a span of 18 bases. Here the CDR3 reads CASSADGGKGETQYF. CDR3 nucleotides: TGTGCCAGCAGCGCCGACGGGGGCAAGGGGGAGACCCAGTACTTC. Full variable domain (remainder filled in from reference TRBV7-9 and TRBJ2-5): DTGVSQNPRHKITKRGQNVTFRCDPISEHNRLYWYRQTLGQGPEFLTYFQNEAQLEKSRLLSDRFSAERPKGSFSTLEIQRTEQGDSAMYLCASSADGGKGETQYFGPGTRLLVL.

The rearrangement uses TRBV4-3 and TRBJ2-5; D might be TRBD2 (7 bases). The germline gives CDR1 LGHNA, CDR2 YSLEER. This CDR3 is built from 16 residues. With 4 bases removed from V and 5 bases from J, the gap between germline ends came to 20 bases. As DNA, the CDR3 is TGCGCCAGCAGCCTCTCGCTCGGGGGGCAGATGGAGACCCAGTACTTC. This translates into CASSLSLGGQMETQYF.